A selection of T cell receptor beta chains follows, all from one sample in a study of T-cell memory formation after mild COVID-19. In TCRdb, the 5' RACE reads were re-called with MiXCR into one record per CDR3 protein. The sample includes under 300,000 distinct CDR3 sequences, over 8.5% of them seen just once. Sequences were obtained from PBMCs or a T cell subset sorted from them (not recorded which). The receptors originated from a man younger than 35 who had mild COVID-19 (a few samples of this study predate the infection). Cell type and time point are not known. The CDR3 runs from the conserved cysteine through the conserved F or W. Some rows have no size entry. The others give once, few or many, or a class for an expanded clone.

CSASQGQSSYNEQFF,few,TRBV20-1,TRBJ2-1
CASSVGQKKETQYF,-,TRBV9,TRBJ2-5
CASSSDINQRDTQYF,-,TRBV6-5,TRBJ2-3
CASSYTTAGGKPSTDTQYF,-,TRBV6-6,TRBJ2-3
CASSVDSLNTEAFF,-,TRBV6-1,TRBJ1-1
CASSSRENSNQPQHF,-,TRBV5-8,TRBJ1-5
CASSLGTGADEQYF,-,TRBV7-7,TRBJ2-7
CASSYPGEETQYF,few,TRBV6-5,TRBJ2-5
CASSLGTVPSTDTQYF,few,TRBV7-6,TRBJ2-3
CASTWTGANVLTF,-,TRBV12-3/TRBV12-4,TRBJ2-6
CASSLGVGEAFF,-,TRBV11-2,TRBJ1-1
CASGLARAGGTDTQYF,few,TRBV12-5,TRBJ2-3
CAWSGGATQYF,few,TRBV30,TRBJ2-5
CASSPGASYEQYF,-,TRBV7-2,TRBJ2-7
CASSSGQGHGYTF,few,TRBV7-3,TRBJ1-2
CASSLGFGTEKNIQYF,-,TRBV12-3/TRBV12-4,TRBJ2-4
CASSSDRRNTGELFF,-,TRBV7-2,TRBJ2-2
CSARVATDTQYF,few,TRBV20-1,TRBJ2-3